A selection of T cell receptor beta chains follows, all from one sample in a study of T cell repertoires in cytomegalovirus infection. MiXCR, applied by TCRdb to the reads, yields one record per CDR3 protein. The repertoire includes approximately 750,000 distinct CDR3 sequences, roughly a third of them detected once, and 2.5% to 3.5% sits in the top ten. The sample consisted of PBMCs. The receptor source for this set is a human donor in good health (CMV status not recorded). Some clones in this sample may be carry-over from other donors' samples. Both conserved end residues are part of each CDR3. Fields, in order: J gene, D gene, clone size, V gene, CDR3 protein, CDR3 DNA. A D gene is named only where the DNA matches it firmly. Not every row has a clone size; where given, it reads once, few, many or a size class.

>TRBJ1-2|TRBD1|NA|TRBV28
CARSAGGFSGYTF
TGTGCCAGAAGTGCAGGGGGTTTCAGTGGCTACACCTTC
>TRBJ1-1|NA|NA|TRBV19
CASTQYFSGNTEAFF
TGTGCCAGTACCCAATATTTTTCCGGGAACACTGAAGCTTTCTTT
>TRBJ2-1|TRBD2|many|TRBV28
CASSSGLAGYNEQFF
TGTGCCAGCAGCTCTGGACTAGCGGGTTACAATGAGCAGTTCTTC
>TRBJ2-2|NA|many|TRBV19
CASSLSVTGELFF
TGTGCCAGCAGTTTGTCGGTCACCGGGGAGCTGTTTTTT
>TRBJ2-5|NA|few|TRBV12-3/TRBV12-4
CASSFESGGQRETQYF
TGTGCCAGCAGTTTTGAGAGCGGGGGACAGAGAGAGACCCAGTACTTC
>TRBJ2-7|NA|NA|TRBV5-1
CASSWRGETYEQYF
TGCGCCAGCAGCTGGAGAGGGGAGACCTACGAGCAGTACTTC
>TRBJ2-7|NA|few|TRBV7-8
CASSPLGGVRGLEQYF
TGTGCCAGCAGCCCCCTCGGGGGCGTTCGGGGTCTCGAGCAGTACTTC
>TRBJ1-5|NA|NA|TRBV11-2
CASSLGTANNQPQHF
TGTGCCAGCAGCTTAGGGACGGCTAACAATCAGCCCCAGCATTTT
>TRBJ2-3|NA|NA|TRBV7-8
CASHRFDTQYF
TGTGCCAGCCACCGTTTCGATACGCAGTATTTT
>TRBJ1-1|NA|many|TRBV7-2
CASRGWSEMNTEAFF
TGTGCCAGCAGGGGTTGGTCAGAAATGAACACTGAAGCTTTCTTT
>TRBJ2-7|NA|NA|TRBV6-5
CASSYWAEGWAREQYF
TGTGCCAGCAGTTACTGGGCCGAGGGATGGGCGCGAGAGCAGTACTTC
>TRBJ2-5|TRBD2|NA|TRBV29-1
CSVERTSGAPETQYF
TGCAGCGTTGAAAGAACTAGCGGGGCCCCAGAGACCCAGTACTTC
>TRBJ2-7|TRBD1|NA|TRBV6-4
CASSDPLAAGGCEQYF
TGTGCCAGCAGTGACCCCCTGGCGGCAGGGGGCTGCGAGCAGTACTTC
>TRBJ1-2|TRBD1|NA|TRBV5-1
CASSSGTGGSGYTF
TGCGCCAGCAGCTCCGGGACAGGGGGCTCTGGCTACACCTTC
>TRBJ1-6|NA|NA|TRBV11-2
CASTRGQHNSPLHF
TGTGCCAGCACTCGTGGACAGCATAATTCACCCCTCCACTTT
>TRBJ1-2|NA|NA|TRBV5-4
CASSPQLSFGYTF
TGTGCCAGCAGCCCTCAATTGTCATTTGGCTACACCTTC
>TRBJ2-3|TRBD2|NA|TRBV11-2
CASSSTLLAGGPGPDTQYF
TGTGCCAGCAGCTCCACCTTACTAGCGGGAGGGCCAGGGCCAGATACGCAGTATTTT
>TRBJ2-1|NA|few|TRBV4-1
CASSRRESSYNEQFF
TGCGCCAGCAGCCGCAGGGAAAGCTCCTACAATGAGCAGTTCTTC
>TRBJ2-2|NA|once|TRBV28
CASSLSGLAHATGELFF
TGTGCCAGCAGTTTATCTGGTTTGGCTCACGCCACCGGGGAGCTGTTTTTT
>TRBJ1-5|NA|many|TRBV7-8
CASSLGRQINQPQHF
TGTGCCAGCAGCTTAGGAAGACAGATCAATCAGCCCCAGCATTTT
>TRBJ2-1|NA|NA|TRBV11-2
CASSLEGNAGRATYNEQFF
TGTGCCAGCAGCTTAGAAGGAAACGCGGGCAGGGCCACCTACAATGAGCAGTTCTTC
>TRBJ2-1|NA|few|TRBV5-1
CASSLARSAYNEQFF
TGCGCCAGCAGCTTGGCCAGGTCCGCCTACAATGAGCAGTTCTTC
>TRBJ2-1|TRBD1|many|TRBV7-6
CASSPDRGLYNEQFF
TGTGCCAGCAGCCCAGACAGGGGGCTATACAATGAGCAGTTCTTC
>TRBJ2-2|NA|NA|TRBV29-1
CSVAGTGELFF
TGCAGCGTTGCGGGCACCGGGGAGCTGTTTTTT
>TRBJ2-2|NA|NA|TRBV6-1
CATSPGGPAEGVTGELFF
TGTGCCACCTCCCCAGGGGGGCCGGCCGAGGGGGTCACCGGGGAGCTGTTTTTT
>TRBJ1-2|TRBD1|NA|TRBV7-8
CASSTGTGESYGYTF
TGTGCCAGCAGCACGGGGACAGGGGAAAGCTATGGCTACACCTTC
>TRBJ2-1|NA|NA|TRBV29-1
CSVVPEDEQFF
TGCAGCGTTGTCCCTGAGGATGAGCAGTTCTTC
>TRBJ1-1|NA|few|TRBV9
CASSVASENTEAFF
TGTGCCAGCAGCGTAGCATCCGAGAACACTGAAGCTTTCTTT
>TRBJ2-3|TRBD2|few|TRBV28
CASRTPAGGGVRMMNTQYF
TGTGCCAGCAGAACACCGGCTGGCGGGGGAGTCCGGATGATGAATACGCAGTATTTT
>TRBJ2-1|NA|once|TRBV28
CASRTSSTSYNEQFF
TGTGCCAGCAGGACCTCTTCGACCTCCTACAATGAGCAGTTCTTC
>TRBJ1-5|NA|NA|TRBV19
CASIPRGRQPQHF
TGTGCCAGTATCCCGAGGGGCCGTCAGCCCCAGCATTTT
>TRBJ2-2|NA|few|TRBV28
CASSPPSNTGELFF
TGTGCCAGCAGCCCACCCAGCAACACCGGGGAGCTGTTTTTT
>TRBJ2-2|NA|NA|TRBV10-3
CAISYPGQPNTGELFF
TGTGCCATCAGTTATCCGGGACAACCGAACACCGGGGAGCTGTTTTTT
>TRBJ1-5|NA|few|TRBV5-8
CASSRVLTGLNQPQHF
TGTGCCAGCAGCCGAGTCCTTACAGGGCTCAATCAGCCCCAGCATTTT
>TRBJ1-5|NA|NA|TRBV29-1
CSVAVSSSNQPQHF
TGCAGCGTCGCCGTCTCGAGTAGCAATCAGCCCCAGCATTTT
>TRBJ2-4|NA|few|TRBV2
CASSVNPKNIQYF
TGTGCCAGCAGTGTGAACCCCAAAAACATTCAGTACTTC
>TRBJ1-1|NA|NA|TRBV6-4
CASSESTASEAFF
TGTGCCAGCAGTGAATCGACAGCGAGTGAAGCTTTCTTT
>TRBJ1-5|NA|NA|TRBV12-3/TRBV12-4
CACRAQGHGQPQHF
TGTGCCTGCAGGGCACAGGGCCATGGCCAGCCCCAGCATTTT
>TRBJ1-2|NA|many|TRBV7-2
CASSLAQGYGYTF
TGTGCCAGCAGCTTAGCCCAGGGCTATGGCTACACCTTC
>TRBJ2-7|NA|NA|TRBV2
CASSETASRGEQYF
TGTGCCAGCAGTGAGACAGCCTCTAGGGGGGAGCAGTACTTC
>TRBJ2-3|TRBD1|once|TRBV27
CASSGTGTGDTQYF
TGTGCCAGCAGTGGGACAGGGACCGGGGATACGCAGTATTTT
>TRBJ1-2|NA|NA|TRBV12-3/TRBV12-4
CASSLSGGQYLYGYTF
TGTGCCAGCAGTTTATCCGGGGGACAATATCTCTATGGCTACACCTTC
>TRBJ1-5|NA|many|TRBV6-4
CASSVDPNQPQHF
TGTGCCAGCAGTGTCGACCCTAATCAGCCCCAGCATTTT
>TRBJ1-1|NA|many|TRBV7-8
CASSLVLGTTNTEAFF
TGTGCCAGCAGCTTAGTGTTAGGGACAACGAACACTGAAGCTTTCTTT